Presented here are 31 T cell receptor beta chains from one specimen sequenced in a study of blood T cell repertoires in COVID-19 (dated by TCRdb to the early 2020s). Libraries were constructed by the immunoSEQ multiplex PCR assay. TCRdb limited this immuneACCESS table to in-frame rearrangements with V and J called. A share of clones is missing; checked studies link under half to unresolved V genes, and the rest is unexplained. The sample has around 220,000 clones on record, about 86% of them singletons. The ten largest clones add up to about 1.5% of the sample. Material: peripheral blood. These receptors all come from a man between 18 and 29 years old with active or convalescent COVID-19.

The chain employs TRBV5-8 and TRBJ2-1; D is ambiguous. Germline V gene sequence: CDR1 SGHTS, CDR2 YDEGEE. V was trimmed by 4 bases and J by 0 bases, leaving 17 bases between them. CDR3 length equals 17 residues. The CDR3 nucleotides read TGTGCCAGCAGCCTCCACTCCGCGTCGAGCTCCTACAATGAGCAGTTCTTC. Translation gives CASSLHSASSSYNEQFF.

A note on this clone: At one end, the junction sequence differs from germline, possibly due to a read error. The V and J genes are TRBV6-4 and TRBJ1-6; 9 nucleotides align to TRBD1. CDR1 and CDR2 from the germline V gene are MRHNA and SNTAGT. The CDR3 is 17 amino acids. As DNA, the CDR3 is TGTACCAGCAGTCCGGGACAGGGCGCCTGGGGTAATTCACCCCTCCACTTT. Translating gives CTSSPGQGAWGNSPLHF.

This CDR3 reads CASSSDAGSGTGELFF. The CDR3 DNA is TGTGCCAGCAGCTCCGACGCGGGATCGGGCACCGGGGAGCTGTTTTTT. The rearrangement links TRBV7-9 to TRBJ2-2; the D gene is possibly TRBD2 (6 bases). The CDR3 spans 16 residues. Germline V gene lookup returns CDR1 SEHNR and CDR2 FQNEAQ (reference sequence). The V end lost 4 bases, the J end lost 4 bases, and 16 bases lay between the germline ends.

The rearrangement joins TRBV30 to TRBJ2-2, with D perhaps matching TRBD1 (5 bases). CDR3 size: 16 residues. Trimming removed 3 bases at V and 0 bases at J, with 14 bases between. Per the germline V gene, CDR1 is GTSNPN and CDR2 is SVGIG (reference sequence). The CDR3 coding sequence is TGTGCCTGGAGGGGGCTACGGGCGTCGAACACCGGGGAGCTGTTTTTT. It translates to CAWRGLRASNTGELFF. The full variable domain, rest sourced from reference TRBV30 and TRBJ2-2, is SQTIHQWPATLVQPVGSPLSLECTVEGTSNPNLYWYRQAAGRGLQLLFYSVGIGQISSEVPQNLSASRPQDRQFILSSKKLLLSDSGFYLCAWRGLRASNTGELFFGEGSRLTVL.

J is TRBJ1-6 and V is TRBV28, with D perhaps matching TRBD1 (6 bases). The CDR3 runs to 14 residues. Germline lookup yields CDR1 MDHEN and CDR2 SYDVKM. The V end was cut by 8 bases, the J end by 7 bases, with 15 bases between. The CDR3 bases are TGTGCCAGCTTGTCAACAGGGCACAATTCACCCCTCCACTTT. It encodes CASLSTGHNSPLHF.

The V gene is TRBV19, the J gene TRBJ1-6, with 9 bases identical to TRBD1. Trimming cost V 6 bases and J 7 bases; bases outside gene matches: 1. CDR3 size: 13 residues. Germline assignment: CDR1 LNHDA and CDR2 SQIVND (reference sequence). The CDR3 loop reads CASSDRGNSPLHF. CDR3 DNA sequence: TGTGCCAGTAGCGACAGGGGGAATTCACCCCTCCACTTT.

The chain has TRBV10-1 and TRBJ1-1, with D possibly being TRBD1 (6 bases). Trimming took 0 bases from V and 5 from J, leaving 10 bases between them. CDR3 length: 14 amino acids. Germline CDR1 and CDR2: WNHNN and SYGVQD (reference sequence). This chain's CDR3 is CASSESQGRTEAFF. The CDR3 nucleotides read TGCGCCAGCAGTGAGTCCCAGGGGCGGACTGAAGCTTTCTTT.

This rearrangement joins TRBV4-1 to TRBJ2-7, with 12 bases that match TRBD2. Losses at the gene ends were 3 bases for V and 0 bases for J; bases not matched to a gene: 3. CDR1 MGHRA and CDR2 YSYEKL come from the germline V gene. This CDR3 comprises 16 residues. The CDR3 nucleotides read TGCGCCAGCAGCCAGGGGGGACTAGCGGGCTCCTACGAGCAGTACTTC. It yields the protein CASSQGGLAGSYEQYF.

The genes are TRBV7-2 and TRBJ2-7; TRBD1 aligns across 7 bases. Germline lookup yields CDR1 SGHTA and CDR2 FQGNSA. This CDR3 is 19 amino acids long. V was clipped by 1 base and J by 2 bases; unmatched bases: 17. This CDR3 is CASSLVRPTGIVAPYEQYF. CDR3 nucleotide sequence: TGTGCCAGCAGCTTAGTTCGACCGACAGGGATTGTCGCCCCCTACGAGCAGTACTTC.

The sample holds one count of this clone. V gene TRBV27 combines with J gene TRBJ2-3, with TRBD2 matching over 14 bases. CDR1 is MNHEY and CDR2 is SMNVEV in the germline V gene (reference sequence). The V segment lost 5 bases and the J segment 3 bases; nucleotides outside the gene matches: 7. This CDR3 is built from 17 residues. The CDR3 nucleotides are TGTGCCAGCAGTCCAAGACGGACTAGCGGGAGGACAGATACGCAGTATTTT. It codes for CASSPRRTSGRTDTQYF.

The chain has TRBV5-8 and TRBJ1-1; 8 bases agree with TRBD1. The CDR3 has 14 amino acids. After removal of 4 bases from V and 7 bases from J, the junction contained 9 bases not matched to a gene. Germline loops: CDR1 SGHTS, CDR2 YDEGEE. The CDR3 spells CASSHYRQGNEAFF. CDR3 sequence (DNA): TGTGCCAGCAGCCATTACCGACAGGGGAATGAAGCTTTCTTT.

This clone was seen only once. The chain recombines TRBV20-1 with TRBJ2-3, with 11 bases matching TRBD2. This CDR3 is built from 18 residues. Germline CDR1 is DFQATT and CDR2 is SNEGSKA (reference sequence). Trimming at V came to 3 bases and at J to 1 base, leaving 12 bases not matched to a gene. The CDR3 coding sequence is TGCAGTGCTAGTCCCGGGGGGGCTAGCGGGGGGCGCACAGATACGCAGTATTTT. It is translated as CSASPGGASGGRTDTQYF.

The V gene is TRBV28, the J gene TRBJ2-3; TRBD2 agrees at 7 bases. Trimming at V came to 2 bases and at J to 3 bases, leaving 5 bases not matched to a gene. CDR1 is MDHEN and CDR2 is SYDVKM in the germline V gene. The length of the CDR3 is 15 residues. In DNA, the CDR3 is TGTGCCAGCAGTTTAGGGCTAGCGGAAACAGATACGCAGTATTTT. It codes for CASSLGLAETDTQYF.

The gene calls are TRBV3-1 (or the pseudogene TRBV3-2) and TRBJ1-1; 7 nucleotides agree with TRBD1. Germline values: CDR1 LGHDT, CDR2 YNNKEL (reference sequence). Trimming removed 4 bases from V and 6 bases from J; junction bases left unmatched: 8. CDR3 length: 14 residues. CDR3 nucleotides: TGTGCCAGCAGCCGAACGCAGGGGGTAGCTGAAGCTTTCTTT. Translation gives CASSRTQGVAEAFF.

V usage is TRBV25-1 and J usage is TRBJ2-7; possibly TRBD1 for D (5 bases). V shed 3 bases and J shed 3 bases, with 12 bases lying between them. The CDR3 covers 14 residues. The germline V gene encodes CDR1 MGHDK and CDR2 SYGVNS. In DNA form, the CDR3 reads TGTGCCAGCAGTGATACGATGACAGTCTACGAGCAGTACTTC. This codes for CASSDTMTVYEQYF.

The chain couples TRBV7-9 to TRBJ2-1, with 10 bases lining up with TRBD2. Germline trimming cut 5 bases from V and 9 bases from J; bases unmatched to any gene: 4. This CDR3 region has 13 residues. Germline values: CDR1 SEHNR, CDR2 FQNEAQ (reference sequence). CDR3 protein: CASSPSGRGEQFF. Here the CDR3 DNA reads TGTGCCAGCAGCCCCAGCGGGAGGGGTGAGCAGTTCTTC.

This clone was recorded once. The chain recombines TRBV27 with TRBJ2-6; tentatively, D is TRBD1 (5 bases). The CDR3 totals 16 residues. Deletions cut 5 bases from V and 0 bases from J, with 11 bases between. The germline gives CDR1 MNHEY, CDR2 SMNVEV (reference sequence). CDR3 nucleotides: TGTGCCAGCAGTCTTAAGGGGCGCTCTGGGGCCAACGTCCTGACTTTC. It is translated as CASSLKGRSGANVLTF.

A note on this clone: The sample contains more than one DNA sequence encoding this CDR3. V usage is TRBV6-5 and J usage is TRBJ1-5, with 10 bases lining up with TRBD1. The CDR3 is 14 residues long. The ends lost 7 bases at V and 4 bases at J; junction bases unmatched: 4. The V gene's germline CDR1 is MNHEY and CDR2 SVGAGI. In nucleotides, the CDR3 is TGTGCCAGCACCCCGGGACAGGGGAATCAGCCCCAGCATTTT. Translated, it gives CASTPGQGNQPQHF.

The chain uses TRBV10-3 and TRBJ2-7; D may be TRBD2 (5 bases). The germline CDR1 and CDR2 sequences are ENHRY and SYGVKD. This CDR3 is 14 amino acids long. Trimming cost V 2 bases and J 7 bases, with 15 bases left between them. The CDR3 DNA reads TGTGCCATCAGTGAGGTTAGACTAACTGGAGAGCAGTACTTC. It codes for CAISEVRLTGEQYF.

The chain couples TRBV29-1 to TRBJ1-5; perhaps TRBD1 as D (6 bases). Germline loops: CDR1 SQVTM, CDR2 ANQGSEA. There are 13 residues in the CDR3. Trimming left V 7 bases short and J 4 bases short, with 14 bases between. CDR3 sequence: CSAGGGQNQPQHF. For the CDR3, the DNA is TGCAGCGCGGGCGGGGGACAAAATCAGCCCCAGCATTTT.

The chain couples TRBV5-8 to TRBJ1-2; 11 bases map to TRBD1. Trimming removed 4 bases from V and 8 bases from J; junction bases left unmatched: 7. The CDR3 runs 14 residues. Germline CDR1 reads SGHTS; CDR2 reads YDEGEE. As DNA, the CDR3 is TGTGCCAGCAGCATTGGACAGGGGGCCGGCGGCTACACCTTC. It specifies CASSIGQGAGGYTF.

The CDR3 DNA reads TGTGCCAGCAGCCAAGTTCTAACAGGGGGTCCCTATGGCTACACCTTC. It is translated as CASSQVLTGGPYGYTF. The chain is built from TRBV3-1 (or the pseudogene TRBV3-2) and TRBJ1-2, with 8 bases that match TRBD1. CDR1 LGHDT and CDR2 YNNKEL come from the germline V gene (reference sequence). CDR3 length: 16 residues. Trimming took 1 base from V and 4 from J; bases not matched to a gene: 8.

This rearrangement joins TRBV5-5 to TRBJ1-2; TRBD1 might be the D (5 bases). Between the trimmed V and J ends, which lost 7 bases and 6 bases, there was a span of 19 bases. This CDR3 is 14 amino acids long. Germline CDR1 reads SGHKS; CDR2 reads YYEKEE (reference sequence). For the CDR3, the DNA is TGTGCCAGCTCTGCACTAACAGGTGGCGATGGCTACACCTTC. This gives the protein CASSALTGGDGYTF.

This rearrangement joins TRBV28 to TRBJ1-3; 10 nucleotides line up with TRBD1. This CDR3 comprises 16 residues. CDR1 is MDHEN, CDR2 SYDVKM, per germline. V was pared by 1 base and J by 4 bases, with 4 bases of the junction left unmatched. The CDR3 is CASSLYGTGDGNTIYF. DNA for the CDR3: TGTGCCAGCAGTTTATACGGGACAGGGGACGGAAACACCATATATTTT.

This chain connects TRBV6-2 or TRBV6-3 to TRBJ2-1; TRBD2 agrees at 10 bases. V was clipped by 6 bases and J by 5 bases; unmatched bases: 10. The CDR3 is made up of 16 amino acids. Germline CDR1 MNHEY, CDR2 SVGEGT. The CDR3 sequence: CASSSTSGRVDNEQFF. As DNA, the CDR3 is TGTGCCAGCAGCTCGACAAGCGGGAGGGTGGACAATGAGCAGTTCTTC.

The chain links TRBV5-1 to TRBJ1-6; 11 bases line up with TRBD1. The CDR3 is 15 amino acids. The germline CDR1 and CDR2 sequences are SGHRS and YFSETQ. The junction had 5 bases not matched to a gene; V was cut back by 4 bases and J by 8 bases. The CDR3 DNA sequence: TGCGCCAGCAGCGTAAGGACAGGGGGCGATTCACCCCTCCACTTT. This encodes CASSVRTGGDSPLHF.

J is TRBJ2-1 and V is TRBV27; 11 bases line up with TRBD2. CDR3 size: 15 residues. V lost 3 bases, J lost 9 bases, and 7 bases stayed unmatched. Per germline, CDR1 MNHEY and CDR2 SMNVEV (reference sequence). CDR3 residues: CASSLSLAGVGEQFF. The CDR3 DNA is TGTGCCAGCAGTTTGTCACTAGCGGGAGTGGGTGAGCAGTTCTTC.

The rearrangement links TRBV30 to TRBJ2-7; D uncertain. The germline V gene encodes CDR1 GTSNPN and CDR2 SVGIG (reference sequence). V was trimmed by 5 bases and J by 3 bases, leaving 5 bases between them. The CDR3 is made up of 10 amino acids. The CDR3 DNA sequence: TGTGCCTGGGGTAACTACGAGCAGTACTTC. Its translation: CAWGNYEQYF. Full variable domain (rest looked up from reference TRBV30 and TRBJ2-7): SQTIHQWPATLVQPVGSPLSLECTVEGTSNPNLYWYRQAAGRGLQLLFYSVGIGQISSEVPQNLSASRPQDRQFILSSKKLLLSDSGFYLCAWGNYEQYFGPGTRLTVT.

V usage is TRBV28 and J usage is TRBJ1-5, with TRBD1 identical over 9 bases. Unmatched junction bases numbered 8, after V lost 4 bases and J lost 4 bases. This CDR3 has 16 amino acids. Germline-derived CDR1 and CDR2 are MDHEN and SYDVKM. The CDR3 DNA is TGTGCCAGCAGTTCGGAACAGGGGGCCCGGAATCAGCCCCAGCATTTT. It codes for CASSSEQGARNQPQHF.

The chain is built from TRBV28 and TRBJ1-1; D gene uncertain. Germline V gene lookup returns CDR1 MDHEN and CDR2 SYDVKM. This CDR3 contains 13 residues. V was cut by 5 bases and J by 10 bases, with 17 bases left in between. The CDR3 DNA sequence: TGTGCCAGCAGTACCCCCCCGCAGGTGAGAGCTTTCTTT. Translated, it gives CASSTPPQVRAFF.

The chain is built from TRBV19 and TRBJ2-1; D is unresolved. There are 11 residues in the CDR3. Germline CDR1 is LNHDA and CDR2 is SQIVND (reference sequence). Trimming removed 5 bases at V and 6 bases at J, with 5 bases between. The CDR3: CASSSSNEQFF. The CDR3 DNA is TGTGCCAGTAGTTCTAGCAATGAGCAGTTCTTC.